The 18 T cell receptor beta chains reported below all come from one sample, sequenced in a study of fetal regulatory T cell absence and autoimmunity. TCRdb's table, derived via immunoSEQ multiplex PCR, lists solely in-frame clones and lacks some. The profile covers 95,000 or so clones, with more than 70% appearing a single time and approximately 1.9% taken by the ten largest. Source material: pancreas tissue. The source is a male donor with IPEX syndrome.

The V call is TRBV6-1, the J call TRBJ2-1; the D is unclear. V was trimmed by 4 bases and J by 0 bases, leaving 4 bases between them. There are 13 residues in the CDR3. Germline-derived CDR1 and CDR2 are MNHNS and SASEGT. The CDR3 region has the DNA TGTGCCAGCAGTGCGAGCTCCTACAATGAGCAGTTCTTC. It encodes CASSASSYNEQFF.

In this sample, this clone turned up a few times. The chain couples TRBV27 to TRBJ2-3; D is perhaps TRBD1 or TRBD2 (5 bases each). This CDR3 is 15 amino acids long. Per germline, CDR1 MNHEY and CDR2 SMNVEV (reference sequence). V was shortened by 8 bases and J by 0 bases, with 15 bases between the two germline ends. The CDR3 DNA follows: TGTGCCAGCCGGGGCCGGATTGCTAGCACAGATACGCAGTATTTT. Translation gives CASRGRIASTDTQYF.

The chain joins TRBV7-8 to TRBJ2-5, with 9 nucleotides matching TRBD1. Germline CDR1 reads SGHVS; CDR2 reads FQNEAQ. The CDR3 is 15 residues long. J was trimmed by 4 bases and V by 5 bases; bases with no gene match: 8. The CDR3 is CASSPGQGFIETQYF. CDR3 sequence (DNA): TGTGCCAGCAGCCCCGGACAGGGGTTTATAGAGACCCAGTACTTC. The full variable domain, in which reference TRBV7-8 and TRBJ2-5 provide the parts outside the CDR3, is GAGVSQSPRYKVAKRGQDVALRCDPISGHVSLFWYQQALGQGPEFLTYFQNEAQLDKSGLPSDRFFAERPEGSVSTLKIQRTQQEDSAVYLCASSPGQGFIETQYFGPGTRLLVL.

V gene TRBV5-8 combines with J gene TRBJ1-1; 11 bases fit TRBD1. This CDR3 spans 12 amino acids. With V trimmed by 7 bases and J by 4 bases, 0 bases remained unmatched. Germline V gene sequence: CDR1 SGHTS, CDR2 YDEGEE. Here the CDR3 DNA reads TGTGCCAGCGGGACAGGGGGCACTGAAGCTTTCTTT. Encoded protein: CASGTGGTEAFF.

The CDR3 sequence is CASSLSGGAWTGELFF. The CDR3 DNA follows: TGTGCCAGCAGCCTTAGCGGGGGGGCCTGGACCGGGGAGCTGTTTTTT. The V gene is TRBV11-2, the J gene TRBJ2-2, with TRBD2 identical over 11 bases. The CDR3 contains 16 residues. Germline-derived CDR1 and CDR2 are SGHAT and FQNNGV. Trimming cost V 5 bases and J 5 bases; bases outside gene matches: 7.

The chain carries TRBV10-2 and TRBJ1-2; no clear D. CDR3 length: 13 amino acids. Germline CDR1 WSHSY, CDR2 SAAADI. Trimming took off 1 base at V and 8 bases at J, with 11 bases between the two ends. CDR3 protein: CASSELASGGYTF. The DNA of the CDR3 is TGCGCCAGCAGTGAGTTGGCTTCGGGGGGCTACACCTTC.

The CDR3 DNA sequence: TGTGCCAGCAGCGTTGGACAGGCCTACGAGCAGTACTTC. Protein product: CASSVGQAYEQYF. The V gene is TRBV6-5, the J gene TRBJ2-7; TRBD1 agrees at 7 bases. CDR3 length equals 13 residues. The junction had 4 bases not matched to a gene; V was cut back by 6 bases and J by 2 bases. Germline assignment: CDR1 MNHEY and CDR2 SVGAGI.

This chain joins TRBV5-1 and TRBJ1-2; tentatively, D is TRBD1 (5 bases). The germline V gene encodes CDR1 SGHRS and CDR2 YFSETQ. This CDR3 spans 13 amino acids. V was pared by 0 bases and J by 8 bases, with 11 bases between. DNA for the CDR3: TGCGCCAGCAGCTTGGACAGGATTAAAGGCTACACCTTC. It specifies CASSLDRIKGYTF.

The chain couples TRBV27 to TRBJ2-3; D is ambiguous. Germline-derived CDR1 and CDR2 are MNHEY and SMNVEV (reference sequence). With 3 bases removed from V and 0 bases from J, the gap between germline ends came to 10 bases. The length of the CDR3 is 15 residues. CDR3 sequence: CASSFAFLSTDTQYF. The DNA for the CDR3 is TGTGCCAGCAGTTTCGCTTTCCTTAGCACAGATACGCAGTATTTT.

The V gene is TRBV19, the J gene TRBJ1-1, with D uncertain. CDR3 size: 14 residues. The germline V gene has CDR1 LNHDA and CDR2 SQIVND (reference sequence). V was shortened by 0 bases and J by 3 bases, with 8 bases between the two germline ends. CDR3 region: CASSIEGKDTEAFF. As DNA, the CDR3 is TGTGCCAGTAGTATAGAGGGAAAGGACACTGAAGCTTTCTTT.

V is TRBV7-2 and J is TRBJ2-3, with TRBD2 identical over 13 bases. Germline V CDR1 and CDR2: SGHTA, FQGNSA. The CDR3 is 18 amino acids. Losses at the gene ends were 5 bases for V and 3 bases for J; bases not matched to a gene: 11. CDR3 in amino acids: CASSPGRLAGGRTDTQYF. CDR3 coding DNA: TGTGCCAGCAGCCCAGGACGACTAGCGGGGGGTAGAACAGATACGCAGTATTTT.

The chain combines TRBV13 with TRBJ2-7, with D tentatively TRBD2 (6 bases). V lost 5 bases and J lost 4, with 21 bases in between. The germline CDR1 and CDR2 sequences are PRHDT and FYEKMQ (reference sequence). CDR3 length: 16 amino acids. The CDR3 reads CASSPVGLSGAYEQYF. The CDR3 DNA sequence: TGTGCCAGCAGCCCAGTAGGACTAAGCGGAGCTTACGAGCAGTACTTC.

The CDR3 nucleotides are TGTGCCAGCAGCCGGACGCACGAGCAGTACTTC. Its protein product is CASSRTHEQYF. The chain employs TRBV5-8 and TRBJ2-7, with D uncertain. Per the germline V gene, CDR1 is SGHTS and CDR2 is YDEGEE. Trimming pared 4 bases from V and 5 bases from J, leaving 7 bases between. The CDR3 sequence is 11 residues long.

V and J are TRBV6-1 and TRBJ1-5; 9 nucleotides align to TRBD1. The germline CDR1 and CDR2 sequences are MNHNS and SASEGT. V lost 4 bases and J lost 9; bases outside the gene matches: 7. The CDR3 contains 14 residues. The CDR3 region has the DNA TGTGCCAGCAGTGTGGGACAGGGTGCCCGGCCCCAGCATTTT. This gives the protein CASSVGQGARPQHF.

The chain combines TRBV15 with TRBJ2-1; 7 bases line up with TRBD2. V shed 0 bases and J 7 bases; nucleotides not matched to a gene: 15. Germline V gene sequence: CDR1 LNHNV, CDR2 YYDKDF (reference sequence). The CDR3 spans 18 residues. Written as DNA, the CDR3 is TGTGCCACCAGCAGAGAGACCTTAGGGAGCGGGAAAATGAATGAGCAGTTCTTC. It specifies CATSRETLGSGKMNEQFF.

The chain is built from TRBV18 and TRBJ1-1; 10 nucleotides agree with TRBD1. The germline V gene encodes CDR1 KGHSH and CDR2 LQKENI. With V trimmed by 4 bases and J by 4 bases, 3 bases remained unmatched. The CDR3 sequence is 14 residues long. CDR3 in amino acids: CASSLGQGSTEAFF. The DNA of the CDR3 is TGTGCCAGCTCACTGGGACAGGGGAGCACTGAAGCTTTCTTT.

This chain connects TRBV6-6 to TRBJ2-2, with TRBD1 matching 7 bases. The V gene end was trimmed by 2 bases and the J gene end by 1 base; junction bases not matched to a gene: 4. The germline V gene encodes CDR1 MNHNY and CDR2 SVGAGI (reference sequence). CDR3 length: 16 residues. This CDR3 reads CASSYPGQLNTGELFF. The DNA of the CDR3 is TGTGCCAGCAGTTACCCGGGACAGCTGAACACCGGGGAGCTGTTTTTT.

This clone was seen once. For the CDR3, the DNA is TGTGCCAGCAGCCCGACTAGCGGGAGTAAGTATGAGCAGTTCTTC. This encodes CASSPTSGSKYEQFF. The chain combines TRBV7-9 with TRBJ2-1; TRBD2 matches at 12 bases. V trimming: 5 bases; J trimming: 8 bases; junction bases outside the gene matches: 7. Germline V gives CDR1 SEHNR, CDR2 FQNEAQ (reference sequence). CDR3 length: 15 amino acids.